What follows are 26 T cell receptor beta chains derived from one specimen sequenced in a study of T-cell reconstitution after alpha-beta-depleted transplantation in children. Preparation of the TCRbeta library was carried out with unique molecular identifiers. TCRdb reprocessed the PCR reads with MiXCR, giving one entry per CDR3 protein. Counted here are hundreds of thousands of distinct CDR3 sequences, under 15% occurring once; the ten biggest clones make up 4.5% to 6%. The sample was PBMCs from the stem cell graft donor, taken from the stem cell graft. Receptors originate from a human donor who donated a stem cell graft to a child with combined immunodeficiency.

The V and J genes are TRBV24-1 and TRBJ2-1; D is uncertain. Germline V gives CDR1 KGHDR, CDR2 SFDVKD. The CDR3 consists of 13 residues. V was pared by 5 bases and J by 4 bases, with 8 bases between. The CDR3 sequence is CATSAGQYNEQFF. The CDR3 bases are TGTGCCACCAGTGCGGGCCAGTACAATGAGCAGTTCTTC.

There are a few counts of this clonotype. The chain links TRBV11-2 to TRBJ2-7; the D gene could be TRBD1 or TRBD2 (5 bases each). The CDR3 loop spans 14 amino acids. Per germline, CDR1 SGHAT and CDR2 FQNNGV. The germline V and J ends were trimmed by 10 bases and 6 bases, with 22 bases remaining between them. The CDR3: CATTKWGKDGEQYF. The CDR3 DNA follows: TGTGCCACCACCAAATGGGGGAAGGACGGCGAGCAGTACTTC.

In its sample, this clonotype was seen a few times. The rearrangement links TRBV15 to TRBJ2-1, with D possibly called TRBD1 or TRBD2 (6 bases each). Trimming removed 1 base from V and 8 bases from J, with 15 bases in between. The germline V gene encodes CDR1 LNHNV and CDR2 YYDKDF (reference sequence). CDR3 size: 15 residues. The CDR3 region has the DNA TGTGCCACCAGCAGAGTTGGGGGGCCAGGGTATGAGCAGTTCTTC. The encoded protein is CATSRVGGPGYEQFF.

This clonotype was observed many times. For the CDR3, the DNA is TGTGCCAGCCGGATAGCGGGAGGCACAGATACGCAGTATTTT. This codes for CASRIAGGTDTQYF. V is TRBV6-2 or TRBV6-3 and J is TRBJ2-3; 9 positions agree with TRBD2. Unmatched junction bases numbered 4, after V lost 8 bases and J lost 1 base. The CDR3 runs 14 residues. The germline V gene encodes CDR1 MNHEY and CDR2 SVGEGT.

The chain uses TRBV9 and TRBJ2-2; D unresolved. Trimming removed 4 bases at V and 3 bases at J, with 10 bases between. Germline values: CDR1 SGDLS, CDR2 YYNGEE. There are 14 residues in the CDR3. The CDR3 protein is CASSTRTYTGELFF. Written as DNA, the CDR3 is TGTGCCAGCAGCACACGGACGTACACCGGGGAGCTGTTTTTT.

The chain couples TRBV4-1 to TRBJ1-4; 11 nucleotides align to TRBD1. The germline V gene encodes CDR1 MGHRA and CDR2 YSYEKL. The J segment lost 3 bases and the V segment lost 2 bases, leaving 2 bases of the junction unmatched. The CDR3 loop spans 16 amino acids. The CDR3 sequence is CASSQWTGGPNEKLFF. Here the CDR3 DNA reads TGCGCCAGCAGCCAATGGACAGGGGGCCCTAATGAAAAACTGTTTTTT.

V is TRBV6-1 and J is TRBJ2-5, with 9 bases aligning to TRBD2. The CDR3 has 14 amino acids. Germline CDR1 reads MNHNS; CDR2 reads SASEGT. With V trimmed by 6 bases and J by 4 bases, 6 bases remained unmatched. This chain's CDR3 is CASRPSGIRETQYF. The CDR3 nucleotides read TGTGCCAGCAGGCCTAGCGGGATTCGAGAGACCCAGTACTTC.

The rearrangement links TRBV20-1 to TRBJ2-3, with D perhaps TRBD1 or TRBD2 (5 bases each). Trimming took off 8 bases at V and 4 bases at J, with 16 bases between the two ends. Germline CDR1 reads DFQATT; CDR2 reads SNEGSKA (reference sequence). The CDR3 is made up of 13 amino acids. CDR3 nucleotide sequence: TGCAGTCCATTATCGGGACGGCCAGATACGCAGTATTTT. Translating it yields CSPLSGRPDTQYF.

V is TRBV7-9 and J is TRBJ2-4, with TRBD2 as a possible D gene (6 bases). Per the germline V gene, CDR1 is SEHNR and CDR2 is FQNEAQ (reference sequence). Trimming shortened V by 5 bases and J by 6 bases, and 11 bases separated the two germline ends. This CDR3 comprises 13 residues. The CDR3 nucleotides are TGTGCCAGCAGCAACGGGGACTCAAACATTCAGTACTTC. Its protein product is CASSNGDSNIQYF.

The chain combines TRBV12-3 or TRBV12-4 with TRBJ2-4, with D maybe TRBD1 (6 bases). Trimming took off 6 bases at V and 3 bases at J, with 12 bases between the two ends. The CDR3 is 14 amino acids. The CDR3, as DNA: TGTGCCAGCAGAAAGGGGGACCTCAAAAACATTCAGTACTTC. Translated, it gives CASRKGDLKNIQYF.

The chain employs TRBV15 and TRBJ2-3, with TRBD2 matching 9 bases. The CDR3 runs to 15 residues. Germline V gene lookup returns CDR1 LNHNV and CDR2 YYDKDF (reference sequence). Trimming took 3 bases from V and 4 from J; bases not matched to a gene: 5. This CDR3 reads CATSSPSGVADTQYF. In DNA, the CDR3 is TGTGCCACCAGCAGCCCTAGCGGGGTGGCAGATACGCAGTATTTT.

This clonotype was counted at least ten times. The CDR3 protein is CSVDRTGSQETQYF. DNA of the CDR3: TGCAGCGTTGATCGGACAGGGAGTCAAGAGACCCAGTACTTC. The chain recombines TRBV29-1 with TRBJ2-5; the match to TRBD1 covers 8 bases. V was pared by 3 bases and J by 2 bases, with 5 bases of the junction left unmatched. The CDR3 is 14 amino acids. Germline-derived CDR1 and CDR2 are SQVTM and ANQGSEA.

This chain joins TRBV27 and TRBJ2-7; 9 bases align to TRBD1. V lost 4 bases and J lost 4; bases outside the gene matches: 8. The CDR3 has 15 amino acids. The germline CDR1 and CDR2 sequences are MNHEY and SMNVEV (reference sequence). This CDR3 is CASSSGTGRWYEQYF. The CDR3 coding sequence is TGTGCCAGCAGTTCCGGGACAGGGAGGTGGTACGAGCAGTACTTC.

Of note for this clonotype: A much larger clone differs from this one at a single base, so this may be a read error. The J gene is TRBJ1-3, the V gene TRBV28; 8 bases agree with TRBD1. The CDR3 is made up of 16 amino acids. Per germline, CDR1 MDHEN and CDR2 SYDVKM. The CDR3 here is CVSRTRTGMYGNTIYF. The CDR3 nucleotides read TGTGTCAGCAGGACGAGGACAGGGATGTATGGAAACACCATATATTTT.

In this sample, this clonotype turned up a few times. The chain combines TRBV7-2 with TRBJ2-7, with 10 bases identical to TRBD2. The CDR3 is made up of 14 amino acids. V lost 5 bases and J lost 7; bases outside the gene matches: 8. CDR1 is SGHTA and CDR2 is FQGNSA in the germline V gene. The CDR3 sequence is CASSASGGAIEQYF. The CDR3 DNA sequence: TGTGCCAGCAGCGCCAGCGGGGGGGCCATAGAGCAGTACTTC.

This clonotype was seen ten or more times. The CDR3 loop reads CASSLVGNEQYF. In nucleotides, the CDR3 is TGTGCCAGCAGCTTAGTGGGCAACGAGCAGTACTTC. V gene TRBV7-2 combines with J gene TRBJ2-7; D call uncertain. The CDR3 totals 12 residues. Germline V gene lookup returns CDR1 SGHTA and CDR2 FQGNSA. The germline V and J ends were trimmed by 1 base and 5 bases, with 6 bases remaining between them.

This clonotype was picked up a small number of times. The chain couples TRBV4-3 to TRBJ2-5; D may be TRBD1 (5 bases). The CDR3 totals 14 residues. Germline V gene sequence: CDR1 LGHNA, CDR2 YSLEER. Deletions cut 1 base from V and 2 bases from J, with 8 bases between. The CDR3 reads CASSQARVQETQYF. The CDR3 DNA is TGCGCCAGCAGCCAAGCCAGGGTTCAAGAGACCCAGTACTTC.

This clonotype was found many times. The J gene is TRBJ1-1, the V gene TRBV20-1, with TRBD1 identical over 9 bases. V trimming: 4 bases; J trimming: 4 bases; junction bases outside the gene matches: 10. The CDR3 consists of 15 residues. CDR1 is DFQATT, CDR2 SNEGSKA, per germline (reference sequence). The DNA for the CDR3 is TGCAGTGCTACCCGGACAGGGGAGTGGAGCACTGAAGCTTTCTTT. It encodes CSATRTGEWSTEAFF.

This clonotype was seen repeatedly, ten times or more. The chain couples TRBV28 to TRBJ1-1; TRBD1 might be the D (5 bases). Germline-derived CDR1 and CDR2 are MDHEN and SYDVKM. Trimming took off 4 bases at V and 10 bases at J, with 16 bases between the two ends. The CDR3 runs 13 residues. The CDR3 reads CASSSPPGVGAFF. Here the CDR3 DNA reads TGTGCCAGCAGTTCTCCCCCGGGGGTTGGAGCTTTCTTT. Combining the CDR3 with reference TRBV28 and TRBJ1-1 gives the whole variable domain DVKVTQSSRYLVKRTGEKVFLECVQDMDHENMFWYRQDPGLGLRLIYFSYDVKMKEKGDIPEGYSVSREKKERFSLILESASTNQTSMYLCASSSPPGVGAFFGQGTRLTVV.

This clonotype was picked up many times. The chain joins TRBV20-1 to TRBJ2-5; 7 positions agree with TRBD2. Germline V CDR1 and CDR2: DFQATT, SNEGSKA (reference sequence). The V and J ends lost 3 bases and 2 bases, in that order; junction bases with no gene match: 9. The CDR3 loop spans 15 amino acids. Here the CDR3 reads CSASRPRGRQETQYF. CDR3 bases: TGCAGTGCTAGTCGGCCGCGGGGGAGACAAGAGACCCAGTACTTC.

The V gene is TRBV15, the J gene TRBJ2-3, with D uncertain. Per germline, CDR1 LNHNV and CDR2 YYDKDF (reference sequence). The ends were cut back, 1 base at V and 2 bases at J, with 13 bases in the middle. The CDR3 is 16 amino acids. In DNA, the CDR3 is TGTGCCACCAGCAGAGTGTCAGGCGGATTCACAGATACGCAGTATTTT. This encodes CATSRVSGGFTDTQYF.

This CDR3 reads CASSLGTSGGYEQYV. CDR3 in DNA: TGTGCCAGCAGCTTAGGGACTAGCGGGGGGTACGAGCAGTACGTC. This chain joins TRBV7-8 and TRBJ2-7, with 14 bases fitting TRBD2. This CDR3 has 15 residues. The germline gives CDR1 SGHVS, CDR2 FQNEAQ. The trim removed 1 base at V and 4 bases at J, leaving 0 bases unmatched.

There are a few counts of this clonotype. This chain joins TRBV5-1 and TRBJ2-1, with 7 nucleotides matching TRBD2. The CDR3 runs 16 residues. The germline CDR1 and CDR2 sequences are SGHRS and YFSETQ. J was trimmed by 9 bases and V by 7 bases; bases with no gene match: 19. CDR3 residues: CASRDLERGLFGEQFF. As DNA, the CDR3 is TGCGCCAGCCGCGACCTCGAGCGGGGCCTGTTTGGTGAGCAGTTCTTC.

In this sample, this clonotype turned up many times. At one of its ends the junction is not consistent with the germline gene, which may arise from a read error. The rearrangement links TRBV12-3 or TRBV12-4 to TRBJ2-7; 11 nucleotides align to TRBD2. The CDR3 totals 14 residues. CDR3 loop: CASSLAGGPHEQYF. CDR3 bases: TGTGCCAGCAGTCTAGCGGGAGGACCTCACGAGCAGTACTTC.

There are many counts of this clonotype. The chain carries TRBV29-1 and TRBJ2-1; tentatively, D is TRBD1 (5 bases). The CDR3 covers 12 residues. Trimming left V 6 bases short and J 0 bases short, with 6 bases between. Germline-derived CDR1 and CDR2 are SQVTM and ANQGSEA. In DNA, the CDR3 is TGCAGCGTAGGACACTCCTACAATGAGCAGTTCTTC. Protein sequence: CSVGHSYNEQFF.

V gene TRBV12-3 or TRBV12-4 combines with J gene TRBJ2-5, with 7 bases aligning to TRBD1. V dropped 4 bases and J dropped 0; count of bases not matched to a gene: 11. The length of the CDR3 is 17 residues. For the CDR3, the DNA is TGTGCCAGCAGTTCCTCCACGGGACAGAAAAACCAAGAGACCCAGTACTTC. Translation gives CASSSSTGQKNQETQYF.